A single sample is the source of the 31 T cell receptor beta chains below, sequenced in a study of T cells expressing NK-cell markers. TCRdb re-analyzed the 5' RACE reads; it lists each CDR3 protein once, without DNA. This sample's table has about 260,000 distinct CDR3 sequences. Sample: blood T cells: a sorted CD56 or NKG2C T cell subset, CD4+ or CD8+ T cells, or bulk PBMC T cells (not recorded which). The receptors come from a woman between 18 and 70 years old in good health.

This chain uses TRBV12-3 or TRBV12-4 with TRBJ2-1; TCRdb's D call of TRBD2 is untestable without DNA. This CDR3 region has 15 residues. CDR3 loop: CASSLGTSISHEQFF.

The chain uses TRBV20-1 and TRBJ2-1; as DNA is missing, the TRBD2 call by TCRdb cannot be tested. In germline, CDR1 is DFQATT, CDR2 SNEGSKA (reference sequence). The CDR3 loop spans 14 amino acids. CDR3 amino acids: CSATDSGAYNEQFF.

The chain combines TRBV7-2 with TRBJ2-3; the D gene TCRdb calls, TRBD1, cannot be checked with no DNA. The CDR3 consists of 15 residues. Germline lookup yields CDR1 SGHTA and CDR2 FQGNSA. The CDR3 is CASSEGGRHTDTQYF.

The chain couples TRBV20-1 to TRBJ1-1; TCRdb reports TRBD1, a call that lacks DNA to check it against. Germline values: CDR1 DFQATT, CDR2 SNEGSKA (reference sequence). The CDR3 loop spans 15 amino acids. CDR3 protein: CSADRDRSPNTEAFF.

The CDR3 reads CASSTGSGSDTQYF. The V and J genes are TRBV12-3 or TRBV12-4 and TRBJ2-3. This CDR3 spans 14 amino acids.

This chain joins TRBV6-1 and TRBJ2-7; TCRdb reports TRBD2, a call that lacks DNA to check it against. Germline V CDR1 and CDR2: MNHNS, SASEGT. This CDR3 spans 17 amino acids. CDR3 sequence reads: CASKWIWVRGLSYEQYF.

V and J are TRBV6-2 or TRBV6-3 and TRBJ2-2. CDR3 length: 11 residues. Germline loops: CDR1 MNHEY, CDR2 SVGEGT. The CDR3 spells CASSNTGELFF.

The chain recombines TRBV5-1 with TRBJ2-1; TCRdb's assignment of TRBD2 cannot be checked, as there is no DNA. The CDR3 extends over 18 amino acids. CDR1 SGHRS and CDR2 YFSETQ come from the germline V gene. Here the CDR3 reads CASGPRGGSGSVGNEQFF.

The chain is built from TRBV12-3 or TRBV12-4 and TRBJ2-2; TCRdb proposes TRBD1, but this gene call is untestable without DNA. The CDR3 contains 15 residues. The CDR3 reads CASTPGGARTGELFF.

The chain links TRBV6-2 or TRBV6-3 to TRBJ2-5; the TCRdb call, TRBD2, lacks DNA for checking. The CDR3 runs 15 residues. Germline V gene sequence: CDR1 MNHEY, CDR2 SVGEGT. The CDR3 here is CASSLASGPGETQYF.

J is TRBJ2-4 and V is TRBV7-2; the TCRdb D gene call, TRBD1, has no DNA to confirm it. Germline V lookup: CDR1 SGHTA, CDR2 FQGNSA. The CDR3 consists of 15 residues. CDR3 region: CASSPVGGRVDIQYF.

V gene TRBV12-3 or TRBV12-4 combines with J gene TRBJ2-4. This CDR3 comprises 16 residues. The chain's CDR3 is CASSLLGSLAENIQYF.

The chain uses TRBV18 and TRBJ2-1; TCRdb selects TRBD1, and the lack of DNA leaves this call unchecked. CDR1 is KGHSH and CDR2 is LQKENI in the germline V gene. The CDR3 extends over 15 amino acids. The CDR3 here is CASSPGGHLDNEQFF.

This chain connects TRBV12-3 or TRBV12-4 to TRBJ1-6; the TCRdb call, TRBD1, lacks DNA for checking. CDR3 length: 16 residues. CDR3 sequence reads: CASTPVVADRNSPLHF.

Here the CDR3 reads CASSLSPASSYEQYF. The chain has TRBV5-1 and TRBJ2-7; as DNA is missing, the TRBD2 call by TCRdb cannot be tested. Germline V CDR1 and CDR2: SGHRS, YFSETQ. The CDR3 spans 15 residues.

The V gene is TRBV29-1, the J gene TRBJ1-1; there is no DNA to check the TCRdb D call of TRBD1. Looked up from germline, CDR1 is SQVTM and CDR2 is ANQGSEA. This CDR3 has 14 residues. CDR3 sequence: CSVEGSPRNTEAFF. Together with reference TRBV29-1 and TRBJ1-1, the CDR3 gives the full variable domain: SAVISQKPSRDICQRGTSLTIQCQVDSQVTMMFWYRQQPGQSLTLIATANQGSEATYESGFVIDKFPISRPNLTFSTLTVSNMSPEDSSIYLCSVEGSPRNTEAFFGQGTRLTVV.

The chain links TRBV11-2 to TRBJ2-5; TCRdb reports TRBD2, a call that lacks DNA to check it against. The CDR3 is made up of 18 amino acids. CDR1 is SGHAT, CDR2 FQNNGV, per germline. The CDR3 sequence is CASSLEVWQERTQETQYF. Together with reference TRBV11-2 and TRBJ2-5, the CDR3 gives the full variable domain: EAGVAQSPRYKIIEKRQSVAFWCNPISGHATLYWYQQILGQGPKLLIQFQNNGVVDDSQLPKDRFSAERLKGVDSTLKIQPAKLEDSAVYLCASSLEVWQERTQETQYFGPGTRLLVL.

This chain connects TRBV27 to TRBJ2-1; TCRdb lists TRBD2, though no DNA is available to test this call. The CDR3 is made up of 15 amino acids. The germline V gene encodes CDR1 MNHEY and CDR2 SMNVEV (reference sequence). The CDR3 region is CASSLEAGAYNEQFF.

CDR3 amino acids: CASSAGTGSNQPQHF. This chain uses TRBV5-1 with TRBJ1-5; TCRdb indicates TRBD1, and absent DNA this call remains unverified. There are 15 residues in the CDR3. Germline V lookup: CDR1 SGHRS, CDR2 YFSETQ.

The chain uses TRBV20-1 and TRBJ1-1; TCRdb names TRBD1, which stays unverified in the absence of DNA. This CDR3 has 14 amino acids. The germline V gene has CDR1 DFQATT and CDR2 SNEGSKA (reference sequence). CDR3 sequence: CSAPDRVKNTEAFF.

This chain joins TRBV5-1 and TRBJ1-3. CDR1 is SGHRS and CDR2 is YFSETQ in the germline V gene. The CDR3 length is 14 residues. This CDR3 is CASRAVDSGNTIYF.

This chain connects TRBV20-1 to TRBJ2-7; the TCRdb D gene call, TRBD2, has no DNA to confirm it. The CDR3 totals 15 residues. Germline assignment: CDR1 DFQATT and CDR2 SNEGSKA (reference sequence). The CDR3 sequence is CSARDRRSGTYEQYF.

The chain has TRBV3-1 and TRBJ2-3. The CDR3 totals 11 residues. Germline-derived CDR1 and CDR2 are LGHDT and YNNKEL (reference sequence). CDR3 sequence: CASSHKDTQYF.

The CDR3 is CSARVPGVEQFF. This chain links TRBV20-1 with TRBJ2-1; the TRBD2 assignment by TCRdb is unverifiable without DNA. Germline lookup yields CDR1 DFQATT and CDR2 SNEGSKA (reference sequence). This CDR3 spans 12 amino acids.

The rearrangement links TRBV20-1 to TRBJ2-5; TCRdb outputs TRBD1, but without DNA this stays unchecked. CDR1 is DFQATT and CDR2 is SNEGSKA in the germline V gene (reference sequence). There are 14 residues in the CDR3. This chain's CDR3 is CSASRTGGRETQYF.

This chain links TRBV5-4 with TRBJ1-2; TCRdb's assignment of TRBD1 cannot be checked, as there is no DNA. Germline V gene data show CDR1 as SGHNT and CDR2 as YYREEE (reference sequence). The CDR3 spans 15 residues. This chain's CDR3 is CASSLGQGKNYGYTF.

This chain joins TRBV4-2 and TRBJ1-6; absent DNA, TCRdb's TRBD1 call cannot be checked. This CDR3 is built from 15 residues. CDR1 LGHNA and CDR2 YNFKEQ come from the germline V gene. The CDR3 loop reads CASSLQPGQGISLHF.

The genes are TRBV10-3 and TRBJ2-3; TCRdb's D call, TRBD1, is unchecked because there is no DNA. The CDR3 loop spans 14 amino acids. Germline V gene sequence: CDR1 ENHRY, CDR2 SYGVKD. The CDR3: CAISAPPRVGSQYF.

The chain recombines TRBV15 with TRBJ2-1; TCRdb picks TRBD2, but there is no DNA to check that call. CDR1 is LNHNV, CDR2 YYDKDF, per germline (reference sequence). The CDR3 consists of 18 residues. The CDR3 loop is CATSRDKGTSGRDNEQFF.

The V call is TRBV6-5, the J call TRBJ2-3; TCRdb's assignment of TRBD2 cannot be checked, as there is no DNA. CDR1 is MNHEY and CDR2 is SVGAGI in the germline V gene. The CDR3 sequence is 18 residues long. The CDR3 spells CASSYAKDFAGYTDTQYF.

The rearrangement links TRBV5-1 to TRBJ2-1; checking the TCRdb D call of TRBD2 is not possible without DNA. The CDR3 covers 16 residues. CDR1 is SGHRS and CDR2 is YFSETQ in the germline V gene. The CDR3 here is CASSPDPSGSGNEQFF.